This is a list of T cell receptor beta chains from one sample in a study of blood T cell repertoires in COVID-19. Profiling relied on immunoSEQ multiplex PCR, and the TCRdb table lists in-frame clones only, not all of them. The data hold some 300,000 clones, with roughly 86% observed a single time. The source material was peripheral blood. All receptors derive from a man aged 65 to 85 with acute or convalescent COVID-19. CDR3s include the opening cysteine and the closing phenylalanine or tryptophan. D genes are given only for firm matches. Clone size appears in some rows only: once, few, many, or a class for an expanded clone.

NA	TRBV9	NA	TRBJ2-2	CASRDSPNTGELFF	TGTGCCAGCAGGGACAGTCCGAACACCGGGGAGCTGTTTTTT
TRBD2	TRBV30	few	TRBJ2-1	CAWTTFGTSGIGVQFF	TGTGCCTGGACGACCTTTGGGACTAGCGGGATAGGGGTGCAGTTCTTC
NA	TRBV6-2/TRBV6-3	NA	TRBJ2-2	CASSYPGWGVNTGELFF	TGTGCCAGCAGTTACCCGGGGTGGGGAGTGAACACCGGGGAGCTGTTTTTT
NA	TRBV5-6	once	TRBJ1-6	CASSLVGAGEPPLHF	TGTGCCAGCAGCTTGGTAGGGGCAGGGGAACCACCCCTCCACTTT
TRBD1	TRBV18	NA	TRBJ2-7	CASSPPFTGGSYEQYF	TGTGCCAGCTCACCACCTTTTACAGGGGGCTCCTACGAGCAATACTTC
NA	TRBV23-1	once	TRBJ2-5	CALSTGGQETQYF	TGCGCACTTTCAACCGGGGGGCAGGAGACCCAGTACTTC
NA	TRBV28	NA	TRBJ2-1	CASSDAQTRAEQFF	TGTGCCAGCAGTGATGCCCAAACTAGGGCTGAGCAGTTCTTC
TRBD1	TRBV4-1	once	TRBJ1-2	CASSRDSRSSPYGYTF	TGCGCCAGCAGCCGGGACAGCCGCTCCTCTCCGTATGGCTACACCTTC
NA	TRBV12-3/TRBV12-4	once	TRBJ1-1	CASAPGPEAFF	TGTGCCAGCGCACCTGGCCCTGAAGCTTTCTTT
NA	TRBV7-6	NA	TRBJ1-4	CASSLGGNNEKLFF	TGTGCCAGCAGCTTAGGAGGGAACAATGAAAAACTGTTTTTT
NA	TRBV5-4	NA	TRBJ1-6	CASSLQGRAGSPLHF	TGTGCCAGCAGCTTGCAGGGGCGGGCCGGTTCACCCCTCCACTTT
TRBD1	TRBV14	few	TRBJ2-1	CASSRDRGTYNEQFF	TGTGCCAGCAGTCGGGACAGGGGGACTTACAATGAGCAGTTCTTC
NA	TRBV19	NA	TRBJ2-1	CASSDRGADDEQFF	TGTGCCAGTAGTGACCGGGGGGCCGACGATGAGCAGTTCTTC
NA	TRBV5-1	NA	TRBJ1-3	CASSLGGPYSGNTIYF	TGCGCCAGCAGCTTAGGGGGTCCCTACTCTGGAAACACCATATATTTT
TRBD2	TRBV4-3	NA	TRBJ2-3	CASSQDRGETQYF	TGCGCCAGCAGCCAAGATCGGGGGGAGACGCAGTATTTT
TRBD1	TRBV5-4	NA	TRBJ2-2	CASSPPTGTGRNTGELFF	TGTGCCAGCAGCCCCCCCACCGGGACAGGGAGGAACACCGGGGAGCTGTTTTTT
TRBD1	TRBV28	NA	TRBJ1-2	CAIQTGARYGYTF	TGTGCCATTCAGACAGGGGCGAGATATGGCTACACCTTC
TRBD1	TRBV5-1	NA	TRBJ2-7	CASSLSFGTGVPSYEQYF	TGCGCCAGCAGCTTGTCCTTTGGGACAGGGGTCCCCTCCTACGAGCAGTACTTC
NA	TRBV7-2	NA	TRBJ1-5	CASSLETETQPQHF	TGTGCCAGCAGCTTAGAGACAGAAACTCAGCCCCAGCATTTT
TRBD2	TRBV10-3	NA	TRBJ2-1	CAISESPSGGLYNEQFF	TGTGCCATCAGTGAGTCCCCAAGCGGGGGCCTATACAATGAGCAGTTCTTC
TRBD1	TRBV6-5	NA	TRBJ2-7	CASTLGTGSSYEQYF	TGTGCCAGCACCCTGGGGACAGGCAGCTCCTACGAGCAGTACTTC
NA	TRBV28	NA	TRBJ1-4	CASRTQVAEKLFF	TGTGCCAGCAGAACCCAGGTGGCTGAAAAACTGTTTTTT
NA	TRBV6-5	NA	TRBJ1-6	CASSQLATEGLHF	TGTGCCAGCAGCCAATTAGCCACGGAAGGCCTCCACTTT
TRBD2	TRBV3-1/TRBV3-2	NA	TRBJ2-5	CASTLSGGPQETQYF	TGTGCCAGCACCCTAAGCGGGGGCCCACAAGAGACCCAGTACTTC
NA	TRBV6-6	few	TRBJ1-4	CASSYGRDPNEKLFF	TGTGCCAGCAGTTACGGCAGGGATCCTAATGAAAAACTGTTTTTT